What follows describes a single T cell receptor beta chain. The antigen remains undetermined. The data stem from a study of identical twins. Germline CDR1 and CDR2: SGHTA and FQGNSA. The junction had 14 bases not matched to a gene; V was cut back by 5 bases and J by 7 bases. CDR3 size: 15 residues. TCRdb reprocessed the 5' RACE reads with MiXCR, giving one entry per CDR3 protein. This sample has a few hundred thousand distinct CDR3 sequences, with approximately 10% found just once. Study-level findings and limits: Clonotypes of the beta chain that were abundant in cord blood carried fewer insertions (memory repertoires showed none).

These data also formed part of another study, on yellow fever vaccine responses in identical twins.

This receptor was identified in a young woman in good health. The chain combines TRBV7-2 with TRBJ2-7; 7 nucleotides align to TRBD2. Specimen: PBMCs. The CDR3: CASSRAGGSSREQYF. The CDR3 region has the DNA TGTGCCAGCAGCCGGGCCGGCGGGAGTTCGAGGGAGCAGTACTTC.